These 30 T cell receptor beta chains were sequenced from one sample in a study of regulatory T cells in long-lasting Graves disease. The TCR beta library used iRepertoire HTBI primers with Arm-PCR amplification of CDR3. Each CDR3 protein gets one entry after TCRdb re-called the multiplex PCR reads with MiXCR. The repertoire holds approximately 470,000 distinct CDR3 sequences, about a fifth seen once, with 6.5% to 10% in the top ten. Time point denoted: persistent/refractory GD, antithyroid drugs over 5 years with positive TRAb. Construction of the TCR library relied on RNA isolated from PBMCs. Sequencing was performed on peripheral blood mononuclear cells (PBMCs), taken when the disease was refractory, from a patient treated with antithyroid drugs. The receptors here all came from a female donor with Graves disease.

The chain uses TRBV6-1 and TRBJ2-1; a weak D match, TRBD2 (6 bases). Trimming took off 5 bases at V and 4 bases at J, with 9 bases between the two ends. The germline V gene has CDR1 MNHNS and CDR2 SASEGT. The CDR3 has 13 residues. The DNA of the CDR3 is TGTGCCAGCAGTCGTGGGACTTACAATGAGCAGTTCTTC. Amino acid sequence: CASSRGTYNEQFF.

The V gene is TRBV15, the J gene TRBJ1-5; D gene ambiguous. In germline, CDR1 is LNHNV, CDR2 YYDKDF (reference sequence). Trimming removed 1 base from V and 7 bases from J, with 8 bases in between. The CDR3 totals 13 residues. The CDR3 sequence: CATSRGKEQPQHF. The CDR3 coding sequence is TGTGCCACCAGCAGAGGAAAGGAGCAGCCCCAGCATTTT. Supplemented by reference TRBV15 and TRBJ1-5, the full variable domain reads DAMVIQNPRYQVTQFGKPVTLSCSQTLNHNVMYWYQQKSSQAPKLLFHYYDKDFNNEADTPDNFQSRRPNTSFCFLDIRSPGLGDTAMYLCATSRGKEQPQHFGDGTRLSIL.

In its sample, this clonotype ranks as medium-sized (0.01 to 0.1%). The chain links TRBV28 to TRBJ2-5, with 7 bases matching TRBD2. V gave up 6 bases and J gave up 1 base; unmatched junction bases: 5. The CDR3 is 14 amino acids. Germline V gives CDR1 MDHEN, CDR2 SYDVKM. The CDR3 loop reads CASSPLAAQETQYF. The CDR3 DNA reads TGTGCCAGCAGCCCGCTAGCGGCCCAAGAGACCCAGTACTTC.

This clonotype was detected many times. The CDR3: CASSSHGTPEAFF. The CDR3 DNA reads TGTGCCAGCAGTTCACACGGAACCCCTGAAGCTTTCTTT. This chain links TRBV27 with TRBJ1-1, with unresolved D. V was pared by 4 bases and J by 6 bases, with 12 bases between. Germline V gene sequence: CDR1 MNHEY, CDR2 SMNVEV (reference sequence). The CDR3 consists of 13 residues.

This clonotype was seen ten or more times. One base away lies a much larger clone, so this may be a sequencing read error. This rearrangement joins TRBV6-5 to TRBJ2-7; D gene ambiguous. This CDR3 is built from 11 residues. Trimming shortened V by 2 bases and J by 6 bases, and 5 bases separated the two germline ends. CDR1 and CDR2 from the germline V gene are MNHEY and SVGAGI. CDR3 sequence: CASSYGFEQYF. DNA of the CDR3: TGTGCCAGCAGTTACGGGTTCGAGCAGTACTTC.

This chain uses TRBV19 with TRBJ2-7; perhaps TRBD1 as D (6 bases). In germline, CDR1 is LNHDA, CDR2 SQIVND (reference sequence). V shed 4 bases and J shed 6 bases, with 10 bases lying between them. The CDR3 is 12 amino acids. CDR3 bases: TGTGCCAGTAGTACCCGAGGGGGCGAGCAGTACTTC. It specifies CASSTRGGEQYF.

J is TRBJ2-5 and V is TRBV20-1; D gene unclear. From germline, CDR1 is DFQATT and CDR2 SNEGSKA (reference sequence). The CDR3 covers 15 residues. Trimming took 5 bases from V and 0 from J, leaving 16 bases between them. CDR3 nucleotides: TGCAGTGCTTCGGGTGGGGTCCGGTACCAAGAGACCCAGTACTTC. Amino acids: CSASGGVRYQETQYF.

CDR3 in DNA: TGTGCCAGCAGTGTCACTAGCGGGGAAGGAGAGACCCAGTACTTC. Its translation is CASSVTSGEGETQYF. V usage is TRBV2 and J usage is TRBJ2-5; TRBD2 matches 10 bases. Per the germline V gene, CDR1 is SNHLY and CDR2 is FYNNEI. V lost 4 bases and J lost 4; bases outside the gene matches: 6. CDR3 size: 15 residues.

This clonotype has just a few counts. The chain recombines TRBV2 with TRBJ1-2, with TRBD1 matching 8 bases. The V and J ends lost 6 bases and 7 bases, in that order; junction bases with no gene match: 7. The CDR3 runs to 13 residues. In germline, CDR1 is SNHLY, CDR2 FYNNEI. CDR3 coding DNA: TGTGCCAGCAGAAAGACAGGGGAAGCTGGCTACACCTTC. Translation gives CASRKTGEAGYTF.

Many counts were recorded for this clonotype. V gene TRBV5-5 combines with J gene TRBJ1-2, with D possibly TRBD1 on 6 matching bases. Looked up from germline, CDR1 is SGHKS and CDR2 is YYEKEE (reference sequence). V dropped 6 bases and J dropped 4 bases, with 13 bases sitting between them. There are 13 residues in the CDR3. The CDR3 protein is CASNTGTPYGYTF. Written as DNA, the CDR3 is TGTGCCAGCAATACCGGGACACCCTATGGCTACACCTTC. The variable domain in full, completed from reference TRBV5-5 and TRBJ1-2, reads DAGVTQSPTHLIKTRGQQVTLRCSPISGHKSVSWYQQVLGQGPQFIFQYYEKEERGRGNFPDRFSARQFPNYSSELNVNALLLGDSALYLCASNTGTPYGYTFGSGTRLTVV.

This clonotype was seen ten or more times. The J gene is TRBJ1-1, the V gene TRBV6-5; TRBD1 is a possible D gene (5 bases). Germline values: CDR1 MNHEY, CDR2 SVGAGI. The CDR3 covers 15 residues. V gave up 0 bases and J gave up 4 bases, with 12 bases separating them. The CDR3 nucleotides read TGTGCCAGCAGTTACTCGAGTCGGAGGGGCACTGAAGCTTTCTTT. It translates to CASSYSSRRGTEAFF.

This clonotype was detected ten times or more. The gene calls are TRBV12-3 or TRBV12-4 and TRBJ2-5, with D unresolved. Trimming removed 5 bases at V and 4 bases at J, with 20 bases between. This CDR3 contains 16 residues. The CDR3 sequence is CASSPLKGLLGETQYF. In DNA, the CDR3 is TGTGCCAGCAGTCCCCTAAAAGGGTTACTCGGAGAGACCCAGTACTTC.

Comments on this clonotype: This may be a read error: a much more frequent sequence differs by one nucleotide. The CDR3 DNA follows: TGTGCCAGCAGCTTAGTGCGGGGACCCTACGAGCAGTACTTC. This gives the protein CASSLVRGPYEQYF. The chain carries TRBV7-2 and TRBJ2-7, with D possibly being TRBD2 (6 bases). CDR1 is SGHTA, CDR2 FQGNSA, per germline. There are 14 residues in the CDR3. The V and J ends lost 1 base and 2 bases respectively, with 9 bases between them.

The chain links TRBV6-2 or TRBV6-3 to TRBJ2-1; the match to TRBD2 covers 9 bases. CDR3 length: 19 amino acids. Germline V CDR1 and CDR2: MNHEY, SVGEGT. V lost 1 base, J lost 4 bases, and 14 bases stayed unmatched. Written as DNA, the CDR3 is TGTGCCAGCAGTTACTTCGCGACTAGCGGTGTCAGGGGTTACAATGAGCAGTTCTTC. Its translation: CASSYFATSGVRGYNEQFF.

The chain is built from TRBV5-8 and TRBJ2-7; D unresolved. The CDR3 has 13 amino acids. Deletions cut 3 bases from V and 2 bases from J, with 9 bases between. The germline V gene encodes CDR1 SGHTS and CDR2 YDEGEE. CDR3 coding DNA: TGTGCCAGCAGCTCCGGAATTACCTACGAGCAGTACTTC. This sequence encodes CASSSGITYEQYF.

The rearrangement links TRBV20-1 to TRBJ2-3; weak D call: TRBD2 (5 bases). The CDR3 has 15 residues. V was clipped by 3 bases and J by 6 bases, with 19 bases between them. Germline CDR1 DFQATT, CDR2 SNEGSKA (reference sequence). The CDR3 sequence: CSASSISEPMDTQYF. The CDR3 DNA follows: TGCAGTGCTAGTTCGATTAGCGAGCCTATGGATACGCAGTATTTT.

This clonotype has ten or more counts. The rearrangement uses TRBV11-2 and TRBJ2-7; no clear D. Trimming pared 2 bases from V and 1 base from J, leaving 6 bases between. The length of the CDR3 is 13 residues. Germline assignment: CDR1 SGHAT and CDR2 FQNNGV. The CDR3 coding sequence is TGTGCCAGCAGCTTACACGGATCCTACGAGCAGTACTTC. It specifies CASSLHGSYEQYF.

This chain joins TRBV3-1 and TRBJ2-6; tentatively, D is TRBD2 (7 bases). V was trimmed by 4 bases and J by 4 bases, leaving 17 bases between them. CDR1 is LGHDT, CDR2 YNNKEL, per germline (reference sequence). This CDR3 contains 17 residues. This CDR3 reads CASSLPVGGRGANVLTF. The CDR3 DNA reads as TGTGCCAGCAGCCTACCGGTCGGGGGGCGAGGGGCCAACGTCCTGACTTTC.

Note on this clonotype: This sequence may be a read error, since a much larger clone differs from it by one base. The rearrangement joins TRBV6-1 to TRBJ1-2; D call uncertain. This CDR3 region has 14 residues. CDR1 and CDR2 (germline): MNHNS, SASEGT. V was trimmed by 5 bases and J by 3 bases, leaving 13 bases between them. The CDR3 region is CASSPRGADYGYTF. CDR3 nucleotides: TGTGCCAGCAGTCCTCGGGGAGCTGACTATGGCTACACCTTC.

This clonotype was counted at least ten times. This chain connects TRBV28 to TRBJ2-7; 10 bases line up with TRBD2. The V gene's germline CDR1 is MDHEN and CDR2 SYDVKM. V lost 2 bases to trimming and J lost 4 bases; unmatched junction nucleotides: 5. This CDR3 is 15 amino acids long. The DNA for the CDR3 is TGTGCCAGCAGTTTACTAGCGGGAGTTAGGTACGAGCAGTACTTC. It specifies CASSLLAGVRYEQYF.

This clonotype was recorded once. A much larger clone differs from this one at a single base, so this may be a read error. The genes are TRBV28 and TRBJ2-7; TRBD1 matches at 9 bases. Trimming removed 4 bases from V and 2 bases from J; junction bases left unmatched: 9. Germline CDR1 and CDR2: MDHEN and SYDVKM. The CDR3 covers 16 residues. CDR3 sequence: CASSSSDRGLAYEQYF. CDR3 coding DNA: TGTGCCAGCAGTTCATCGGACAGGGGACTTGCCTACGAGCAGTACTTC.

On this clonotype: This could be a read error, since a much larger clone is one nucleotide away. The rearrangement joins TRBV7-2 to TRBJ1-5, with D possibly TRBD1 on 6 matching bases. The CDR3 spans 14 residues. Germline loops: CDR1 SGHTA, CDR2 FQGNSA. CDR3 sequence: CAGSHTGPNQPQHF. CDR3 sequence (DNA): TGTGCCGGCAGCCACACAGGGCCCAATCAGCCCCAGCATTTT.

The genes are TRBV5-1 and TRBJ2-5, with D uncertain. The V end was cut by 2 bases, the J end by 2 bases, with 10 bases between. The CDR3 is 14 amino acids. Germline V CDR1 and CDR2: SGHRS, YFSETQ. The chain's CDR3 is CASSFWSEQETQYF. The CDR3 bases are TGCGCCAGCAGCTTCTGGTCAGAACAAGAGACCCAGTACTTC. The full variable domain, with the rest looked up from reference TRBV5-1 and TRBJ2-5, is KAGVTQTPRYLIKTRGQQVTLSCSPISGHRSVSWYQQTPGQGLQFLFEYFSETQRNKGNFPGRFSGRQFSNSRSEMNVSTLELGDSALYLCASSFWSEQETQYFGPGTRLLVL.

The rearrangement links TRBV7-8 to TRBJ2-3; TRBD2 matches 13 bases. The CDR3 consists of 15 residues. Looked up from germline, CDR1 is SGHVS and CDR2 is FQNEAQ. The V gene end was trimmed by 6 bases and the J gene end by 3 bases; junction bases not matched to a gene: 3. The CDR3 bases are TGTGCCAGCAGACGGACTAGCGGGGGTACAGATACGCAGTATTTT. This sequence encodes CASRRTSGGTDTQYF.

The rearrangement joins TRBV12-3 or TRBV12-4 to TRBJ2-7; 8 bases fit TRBD2. V gave up 3 bases and J gave up 2 bases; unmatched junction bases: 6. This CDR3 comprises 15 residues. The chain's CDR3 is CASSLGGRQPYEQYF. CDR3 nucleotides: TGTGCCAGCAGTTTGGGCGGGAGGCAGCCCTACGAGCAGTACTTC.

The V and J genes are TRBV28 and TRBJ2-7; tentatively, D is TRBD2 (5 bases). This CDR3 is 15 amino acids long. The germline V and J ends were trimmed by 7 bases and 6 bases, with 22 bases remaining between them. CDR1 and CDR2 (germline): MDHEN, SYDVKM. The CDR3 loop reads CASTLKAQLGSEQYF. DNA of the CDR3: TGTGCCAGCACCTTAAAGGCACAGCTGGGGAGCGAGCAGTACTTC.

The chain links TRBV6-2 or TRBV6-3 to TRBJ2-3; maybe TRBD2 (5 bases). The CDR3 is 16 residues long. Germline V gene data show CDR1 as MNHEY and CDR2 as SVGEGT. Trimming took off 5 bases at V and 1 base at J, with 16 bases between the two ends. The CDR3 region is CASSPLPGRGTDTQYF. The CDR3 DNA follows: TGTGCCAGCAGTCCCCTGCCGGGGAGAGGCACAGATACGCAGTATTTT.

This clonotype occurred many times. The chain couples TRBV11-1 to TRBJ2-6, with D possibly matching TRBD1 (5 bases). This CDR3 contains 15 residues. CDR1 is SGHAT, CDR2 FQDESV, per germline (reference sequence). Trimming took 4 bases from V and 2 from J, leaving 9 bases between them. The CDR3 region is CASSSRVTGANVLTF. CDR3 coding DNA: TGTGCCAGCAGCTCCAGGGTTACTGGGGCCAACGTCCTGACTTTC.

This clonotype was seen many times. The V and J genes are TRBV6-2 or TRBV6-3 and TRBJ2-7, with 9 nucleotides matching TRBD1. The CDR3 length is 16 residues. With V trimmed by 4 bases and J by 2 bases, 9 bases remained unmatched. Germline V gives CDR1 MNHEY, CDR2 SVGEGT. In DNA, the CDR3 is TGTGCCAGCAGTTCGTTTAAAGGGACAGGGACCTACGAGCAGTACTTC. Encoded protein: CASSSFKGTGTYEQYF.

This chain connects TRBV5-1 to TRBJ2-3, with 10 bases fitting TRBD2. The CDR3 loop spans 15 amino acids. Germline CDR1 SGHRS, CDR2 YFSETQ. V shed 4 bases and J 1 base; nucleotides not matched to a gene: 3. In DNA, the CDR3 is TGCGCCAGCAGCATCGGGACTAGCGGCACAGATACGCAGTATTTT. Translating it yields CASSIGTSGTDTQYF.